This TCR beta chain was found in a study of post-analysis software for immune sequencing data (dated by TCRdb to between 2014 and 2016). For the study in its entirety: Disease courses on record covered relapsing-remitting, secondary progressive and progressive-relapsing multiple sclerosis, though some patients had no subtype annotation. Patient repertoires were compared against ten to eleven previously published healthy control repertoires from donors aged roughly 6 to 26 years. A subset of samples was prepared in parallel using single-end sample barcoding, then pooled and co-amplified after Illumina adapter ligation. The paper as a whole reports these results and caveats: Significantly higher frequencies in patients than in controls were found for about 5 TRBV segments, including TRBV5-6, TRBV5-1 and TRBV20-1. The control group was slightly older than the multiple sclerosis patient group. Normalized Chao1 diversity was significantly lower in multiple sclerosis patients than controls, suggesting substantial peripheral T-cell clonal expansion. When samples were clustered directly using the F measure, samples prepared in the same batch co-clustered strongly, which prompted a batch-effect correction.

A remark on this clonotype: Its antigen remains undetermined. No base quality values were provided; no much bigger clone lies one nucleotide off.

V ends up 6 bases short and J 8 bases short, with an unmatched junction base count of 6. The CDR3 starts with the cysteine, ends with the phenylalanine, and has 12 residues. This entry keeps only the CDR3 DNA: 36 bases, framed from base 1. The germline V gene provides CDR1 MNHEY and CDR2 SVGAGI. To demonstrate the VDJtools post-analysis software, TCR beta repertoires were profiled from the peripheral blood of about 13 young patients with multiple sclerosis. Multiple sclerosis patients were children and adolescents aged about 6 to 15 years. Library generation was performed with PCR. These reads were obtained on an Illumina HiSeq 2500. Unique molecular identifiers were incorporated into TCR beta cDNA libraries to reduce PCR and sequencing biases. Roughly 500,000 cDNA molecules were obtained for every 1 to 10 million input T cells, so each molecule roughly corresponded to one T cell. Patient libraries were prepared and sequenced with the same protocol used for the earlier healthy control dataset. Samples belonging to the same batch were prepared together, multiplexed and sequenced on a shared HiSeq lane. The authors' analysis ran thus. Raw barcoded reads were processed with MIGEC, and single-read molecular identifier groups were discarded before consensus assembly and CDR3 extraction. VDJtools was used for post-analysis of the clonotype tables, and diversity was normalized by down-sampling every dataset to the size of the smallest sample. In repertoire overlap clustering, CDR3 amino acid sequences, but not nucleotide sequences, were matched to correct batch-related cross-sample contamination. TCRdb's own reprocessing of the public reads used fastp at Q25 and MiXCR and kept productive beta chains. Under each unique CDR3 protein, matching rows form one entry showing the most common genes and DNA. TCRdb, not the original authors, processed these V and J calls. Here the sample has 350,000 to 450,000 distinct CDR3 sequences; approximately 38% occur a single time. Of the sample, approximately 7.6% is held by the ten largest clones.

The receptor chain draws on TRBV6-5 and TRBJ2-5; 7 of the junction bases match TRBD1. The sequenced sample consisted of blood. The TCR sequence derives from a girl aged 2-10 years with multiple sclerosis. Read as DNA, the sequence is TGTGCCAGCAGGACGACAGGGTATACCCAGTACTTC. The translation is CASRTTGYTQYF.